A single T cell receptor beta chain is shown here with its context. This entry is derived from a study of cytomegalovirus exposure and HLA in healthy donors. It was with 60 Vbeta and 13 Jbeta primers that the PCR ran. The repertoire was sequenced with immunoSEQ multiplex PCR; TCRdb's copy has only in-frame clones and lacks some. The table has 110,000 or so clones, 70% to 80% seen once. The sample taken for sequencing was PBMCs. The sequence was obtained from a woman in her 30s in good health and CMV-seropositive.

CDR3 residues: CASSTREGSPLHF. The CDR3 DNA reads as TGTGCCAGCAGTACAAGGGAGGGTTCACCCCTCCACTTT. The chain couples TRBV6-5 to TRBJ1-6; D is undetermined. Looked up from germline, CDR1 is MNHEY and CDR2 is SVGAGI. The CDR3 runs to 13 residues. Trimming cost V 5 bases and J 9 bases, with 11 bases left between them.